These 10 T cell receptor beta chains share one sample of origin, sequenced in a study of quantifying T cell responses using KT2 cells. At the level of the study: RNA was reverse transcribed with TCR alpha and beta constant-region primers.

An oligo carrying a UMI was ligated to the cDNA 3' end. The first PCR ran roughly 4 cycles with an equimolar RC1.1 and RC1.2 beta primer mix. MiXCR was run by TCRdb on the UMI-ligation and nested PCR reads, yielding one entry per CDR3 protein. The repertoire has more than 55,000 distinct CDR3 sequences, approximately 13% of them found once; the top ten carry 9.4%. The specimen sequenced was PBMCs spiked with cells of the T cell clone KT2. These receptor sequences come from a human donor.

This clonotype was counted a few times. This chain connects TRBV5-1 to TRBJ2-5, with TRBD2 matching 9 bases. Germline V gene lookup returns CDR1 SGHRS and CDR2 YFSETQ. The CDR3 loop spans 17 amino acids. The ends lost 3 bases at V and 5 bases at J; junction bases unmatched: 14. The CDR3 sequence: CASSSLTGGGARETQYF. As DNA, the CDR3 is TGCGCCAGCAGCTCACTTACTGGCGGGGGGGCCCGGGAGACCCAGTACTTC. Complete variable domain (other parts from reference TRBV5-1 and TRBJ2-5): KAGVTQTPRYLIKTRGQQVTLSCSPISGHRSVSWYQQTPGQGLQFLFEYFSETQRNKGNFPGRFSGRQFSNSRSEMNVSTLELGDSALYLCASSSLTGGGARETQYFGPGTRLLVL.

This clonotype was found many times. The chain uses TRBV12-3 or TRBV12-4 and TRBJ1-2; 8 bases match TRBD1. The CDR3 covers 17 residues. The ends lost 1 base at V and 2 bases at J; junction bases unmatched: 9. The CDR3 nucleotides read TGTGCCAGCAGTTTAGAATTAGGACAGGGAAGCAACTATGGCTACACCTTC. It encodes CASSLELGQGSNYGYTF.

This clonotype was counted ten times or more. The CDR3 sequence is CASSQEAGTGATGELFF. CDR3 coding DNA: TGTGCCAGCAGCCAAGAGGCCGGGACAGGGGCCACCGGGGAGCTGTTTTTT. The chain recombines TRBV4-2 with TRBJ2-2, with 10 bases that match TRBD1. Germline CDR1 LGHNA, CDR2 YNFKEQ. There are 17 residues in the CDR3. J was trimmed by 4 bases and V by 0 bases; bases with no gene match: 5.

The gene calls are TRBV15 and TRBJ2-5; no firm D call. V gave up 1 base and J gave up 5 bases, with 11 bases separating them. The germline V gene encodes CDR1 LNHNV and CDR2 YYDKDF (reference sequence). The length of the CDR3 is 14 residues. CDR3 bases: TGTGCCACCAGCAGAGGGCCGACTGGGGAGACCCAGTACTTC. It specifies CATSRGPTGETQYF.

This clonotype has just a few counts. The gene calls are TRBV2 and TRBJ2-6; perhaps TRBD1 as D (6 bases). Germline lookup yields CDR1 SNHLY and CDR2 FYNNEI. The CDR3 spans 16 residues. V was cut by 0 bases and J by 8 bases, with 14 bases left in between. The CDR3, as DNA: TGTGCCAGCAGTGAAGCCCCAGGGGAGTGGACCAACGTCCTGACTTTC. It yields the protein CASSEAPGEWTNVLTF.

The V and J genes are TRBV9 and TRBJ2-6; D might be TRBD2 (6 bases). The germline gives CDR1 SGDLS, CDR2 YYNGEE. V was trimmed by 3 bases and J by 4 bases, leaving 11 bases between them. This CDR3 spans 15 amino acids. The CDR3 region has the DNA TGTGCCAGCAGCGCCGGGGGTCGCGGGGCCAACGTCCTGACTTTC. Its protein is CASSAGGRGANVLTF.

This clonotype was counted many times. The gene calls are TRBV10-2 and TRBJ2-2; 8 bases match TRBD2. The V gene's germline CDR1 is WSHSY and CDR2 SAAADI. The CDR3 has 15 residues. V lost 8 bases, J lost 5 bases, and 10 bases stayed unmatched. In DNA, the CDR3 is TGCGCCAGCTCCCGGGGGGGGGTAGGGACCGGGGAGCTGTTTTTT. It is translated as CASSRGGVGTGELFF.

There are many counts of this clonotype. V and J are TRBV24-1 and TRBJ2-1, with TRBD1 as a possible D gene (5 bases). The CDR3 contains 13 residues. The V and J ends lost 4 bases and 4 bases respectively, with 7 bases between them. Per the germline V gene, CDR1 is KGHDR and CDR2 is SFDVKD. CDR3 sequence: CATSETEYNEQFF. DNA for the CDR3: TGTGCCACCAGTGAGACAGAATACAATGAGCAGTTCTTC.

This chain connects TRBV4-3 to TRBJ2-3; possibly TRBD1 for D (5 bases). This CDR3 has 16 amino acids. V lost 6 bases and J lost 6, with 22 bases in between. Germline values: CDR1 LGHNA, CDR2 YSLEER. The DNA of the CDR3 is TGCGCCAGCAGAGGGGTTTGGAGCCCGGTAGTGGATACGCAGTATTTT. This gives the protein CASRGVWSPVVDTQYF.

This clonotype was recorded a few times. V usage is TRBV20-1 and J usage is TRBJ2-2; no definite D call. V dropped 6 bases and J dropped 2 bases, with 16 bases sitting between them. The CDR3 sequence is 15 residues long. Germline V gives CDR1 DFQATT, CDR2 SNEGSKA (reference sequence). Here the CDR3 DNA reads TGCAGTGCGAAGCCCCTGGACCCCAACACCGGGGAGCTGTTTTTT. Residues: CSAKPLDPNTGELFF.